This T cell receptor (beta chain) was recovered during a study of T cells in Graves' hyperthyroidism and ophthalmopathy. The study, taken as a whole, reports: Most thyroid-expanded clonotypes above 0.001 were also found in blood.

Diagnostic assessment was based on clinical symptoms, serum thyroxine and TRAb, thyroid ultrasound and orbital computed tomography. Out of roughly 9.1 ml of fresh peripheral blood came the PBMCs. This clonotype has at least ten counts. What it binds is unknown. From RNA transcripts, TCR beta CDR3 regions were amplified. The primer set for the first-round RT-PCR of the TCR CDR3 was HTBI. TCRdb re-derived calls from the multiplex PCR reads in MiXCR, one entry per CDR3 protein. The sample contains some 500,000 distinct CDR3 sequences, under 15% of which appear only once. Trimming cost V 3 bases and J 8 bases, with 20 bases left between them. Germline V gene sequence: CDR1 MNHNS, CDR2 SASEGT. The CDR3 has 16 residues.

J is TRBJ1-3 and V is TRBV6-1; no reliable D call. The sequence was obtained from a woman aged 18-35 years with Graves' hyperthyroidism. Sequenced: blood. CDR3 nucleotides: TGTGCCAGCAGTGATAGTGGACTGGCAGCTGCATACACCATATATTTT. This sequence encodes CASSDSGLAAAYTIYF.